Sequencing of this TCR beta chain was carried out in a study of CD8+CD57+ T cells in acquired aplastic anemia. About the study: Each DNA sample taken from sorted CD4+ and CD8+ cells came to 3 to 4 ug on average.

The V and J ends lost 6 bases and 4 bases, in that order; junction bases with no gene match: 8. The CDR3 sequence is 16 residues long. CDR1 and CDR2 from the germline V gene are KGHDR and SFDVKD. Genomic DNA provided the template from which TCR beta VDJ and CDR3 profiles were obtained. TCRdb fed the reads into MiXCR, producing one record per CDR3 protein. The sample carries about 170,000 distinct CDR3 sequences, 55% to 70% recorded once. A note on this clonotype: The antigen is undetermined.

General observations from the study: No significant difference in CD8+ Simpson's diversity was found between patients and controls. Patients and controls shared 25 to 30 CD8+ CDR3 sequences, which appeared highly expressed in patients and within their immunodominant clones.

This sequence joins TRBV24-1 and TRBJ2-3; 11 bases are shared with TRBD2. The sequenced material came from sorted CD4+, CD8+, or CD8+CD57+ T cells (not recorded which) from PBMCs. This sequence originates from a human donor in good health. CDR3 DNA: TGTGCCACCAGTCATATACTAGCGGGAGTGGCAGATACGCAGTATTTT. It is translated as CATSHILAGVADTQYF.